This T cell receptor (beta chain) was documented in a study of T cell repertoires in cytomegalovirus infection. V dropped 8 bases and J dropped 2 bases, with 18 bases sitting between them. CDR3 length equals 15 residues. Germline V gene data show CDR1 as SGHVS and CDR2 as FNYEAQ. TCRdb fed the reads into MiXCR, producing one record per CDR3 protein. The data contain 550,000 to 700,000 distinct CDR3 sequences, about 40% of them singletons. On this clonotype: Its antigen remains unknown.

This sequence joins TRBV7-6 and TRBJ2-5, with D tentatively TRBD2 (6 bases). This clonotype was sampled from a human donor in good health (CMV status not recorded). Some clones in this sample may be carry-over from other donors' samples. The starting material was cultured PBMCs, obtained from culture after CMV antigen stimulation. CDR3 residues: CASQYYGGDQETQYF. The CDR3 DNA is TGTGCCAGCCAGTATTACGGGGGAGATCAAGAGACCCAGTACTTC.